This is a list of T cell receptor beta chains from one sample in a study of CD8+ T cells in alopecia areata. The table came from immunoSEQ multiplex PCR; TCRdb's copy has only in-frame clones and leaves some out. The sample contains 200,000 to 250,000 clones, about two fifths of which appear only once. Sequenced here: CD4+ T cells sorted from blood, sampled at approximately week 30, from a patient treated with tofacitinib. All receptors come from a human donor with alopecia areata. The conserved cysteine and the conserved F or W are not part of the CDR3 here. Size values are once, few and many counts, or a class for expanded clones, and some rows have none.

>TRBJ2-2|TRBV5-1|.
ASSLELAAGELF
>TRBJ2-5|TRBV2|.
ASSDFKETQY
>TRBJ2-3|TRBV29-1|few
SVQTGPTDTQY
>TRBJ2-5|TRBV5-6|.
ASSPVLGEETQY
>TRBJ2-1|TRBV27|.
ASHDGSAGGWLDEQF
>TRBJ1-4|TRBV7-9|.
ASSLRQGGVEKLF
>TRBJ2-3|TRBV5-1|few
ASSLAWGSTDTQY
>TRBJ1-2|TRBV30|few
AWRGGGEGYT
>TRBJ1-2|TRBV15|once
ATSQEGGWGYGYT
>TRBJ1-2|TRBV7-8|.
ASSLVRDLYPGYGYT
>TRBJ2-7|TRBV4-3|.
ASSQAEQSYEQY
>TRBJ2-7|TRBV19|.
ASRTTGTAYEQY
>TRBJ1-2|TRBV19|.
ASSRRTANHYYGYT
>TRBJ2-2|TRBV7-9|.
ASSFRQGTTGELF
>TRBJ2-5|TRBV11-2|.
ASSVWGRETQY
>TRBJ2-3|TRBV29-1|.
STRGSGRADTQY
>TRBJ1-5|TRBV7-8|few
ASSHGGQGNQPQH
>TRBJ2-6|TRBV7-2|.
ASSSSPFRTSGANVLT
>TRBJ2-3|TRBV27|few
ASSFWRGEADTQY
>TRBJ2-2|TRBV9|few
ASSVDLAGELF
>TRBJ1-3|TRBV6-6|.
ASSRQGARPTIY
>TRBJ2-5|TRBV5-4|few
ASSLPDSQETQY
>TRBJ2-3|TRBV25-1|.
ASSDPRLSTDTQY
>TRBJ2-5|TRBV5-1|few
ASSLAHGEETQY
>TRBJ1-2|TRBV7-9|few
ASSPVSRRIPYGYT
>TRBJ2-6|TRBV4-1|.
ASSQEGIGANVLT
>TRBJ2-5|TRBV2|few
ASSGTHSQETQY
>TRBJ2-7|TRBV6-6|.
ASSYSTGPAYEQY
>TRBJ1-3|TRBV30|.
AGFSGNTIY
>TRBJ1-2|TRBV5-4|.
ASSLQATENYGYT
>TRBJ1-3|TRBV7-2|.
ASSSPGVAGNTIY